The clone carrying this T cell receptor (beta chain) was seen ten or more times. Antigen unknown. Unique molecular identifiers were built into the TCRbeta library. One entry per CDR3 protein, called by TCRdb with MiXCR from the PCR reads. This repertoire shows hundreds of thousands of distinct CDR3 sequences, approximately 12% found once; its top ten account for 2% to 2.5%. The CDR3 spans 16 residues. Germline values: CDR1 LGHNA, CDR2 YSLEER. V was cut by 1 base and J by 1 base, with 14 bases left in between. The sample is drawn from a study of T-cell reconstitution after alpha-beta-depleted transplantation in children. The study's findings and limits: Roughly two months post-transplant, alpha-beta T cells reportedly originated from several hundred graft clones that had expanded. T-cell counts and diversity were attributed mostly to newly produced T cells one year after transplant.

The TCR originated in a male patient aged 10 to 17 who had a stem cell transplant for acute myeloid leukemia, so the T cells may come from the graft donor. The chain is built from TRBV4-3 and TRBJ2-7, with D unresolved. This specimen was PBMCs, mostly from graft donor cells, taken 360 days after TCRalphabeta/CD19-depleted stem cell transplant. The CDR3 region is CASSQGLDWGSYEQYF. The DNA for the CDR3 is TGCGCCAGCAGCCAAGGCCTCGACTGGGGTTCCTACGAGCAGTACTTC.